The next 7 T cell receptor beta chains were all read from a single sample in a study of human T cells and chemical hapten exposure. Treatment indicated: therapeutic diphenylcyclopropenone sensitization with weekly scalp DPC. Individual cDNA molecules each carried unique molecular identifiers attached by the library. TCRdb itself ran the reads through MiXCR, one entry per CDR3 protein. The sample records 3,500 or so distinct CDR3 sequences, more than 40% being singletons. The sample in question was whole blood, obtained before DPC sensitization or 2, 6, or about 24 weeks after (not recorded which). Receptor source: an adult with alopecia areata. Some clones in this sample may be carry-over from other donors' samples. This table probably holds off-target reads from a library built for another chain.

The chain uses TRBV20-1 and TRBJ2-7; maybe TRBD1 (6 bases). The CDR3 covers 13 residues. V lost 4 bases, J lost 3 bases, and 13 bases lay in between. The germline V gene encodes CDR1 DFQATT and CDR2 SNEGSKA (reference sequence). The CDR3 DNA reads TGCAGTGCTAACCGGGGCAGGGGCTACGAGCAGTACTTC. Translated: CSANRGRGYEQYF.

This chain joins TRBV10-3 and TRBJ2-4; D perhaps matches TRBD1 (6 bases). Germline V CDR1 and CDR2: ENHRY, SYGVKD. The CDR3 runs 14 residues. The V and J ends lost 11 bases and 8 bases respectively, with 22 bases between them. As DNA, the CDR3 is TGTGCCTCGGAGCCTGACAGGAGAGGAGACATTCAGTACTTC. Its translation: CASEPDRRGDIQYF.

V is TRBV5-1 and J is TRBJ2-3; D is unresolved. CDR3 length: 10 amino acids. Germline CDR1 and CDR2: SGHRS and YFSETQ. The ends were cut back, 7 bases at V and 5 bases at J, with 5 bases in the middle. The CDR3 loop is CASGEDTQYF. The CDR3 DNA reads TGCGCCAGCGGGGAAGATACGCAGTATTTT.

This chain uses TRBV29-1 with TRBJ2-5; the D gene is possibly TRBD1 (6 bases). V was trimmed by 3 bases and J by 5 bases, leaving 7 bases between them. CDR3 length: 11 amino acids. Germline CDR1 SQVTM, CDR2 ANQGSEA. CDR3 bases: TGCAGCGTTGAGGGGGCTGAGACCCAGTACTTC. Its translation: CSVEGAETQYF.

This clonotype was found a few times. This rearrangement joins TRBV7-3 to TRBJ2-3, with TRBD2 identical over 14 bases. The CDR3 length is 19 residues. The V gene's germline CDR1 is SGHTA and CDR2 FQGTGA. With 5 bases clipped from V and 2 bases from J, the junction kept 12 bases outside the gene matches. The CDR3 coding sequence is TGTGCCAGCAGCCCAGGACTAGCGGGGGGCCTTCAACTCACAGATACGCAGTATTTT. Translated, it gives CASSPGLAGGLQLTDTQYF.

The chain is built from TRBV4-1 and TRBJ2-7, with D maybe TRBD2 (5 bases). Per germline, CDR1 MGHRA and CDR2 YSYEKL. The V end lost 0 bases, the J end lost 3 bases, and 12 bases lay between the germline ends. The length of the CDR3 is 15 residues. The CDR3 region is CASSQDHGVIYEQYF. The DNA for the CDR3 is TGCGCCAGCAGCCAAGATCACGGGGTAATCTACGAGCAGTACTTC.

V gene TRBV7-9 combines with J gene TRBJ2-3, with 7 bases fitting TRBD1. Germline V lookup: CDR1 SEHNR, CDR2 FQNEAQ (reference sequence). This CDR3 contains 15 residues. V was clipped by 5 bases and J by 4 bases; unmatched bases: 9. CDR3 residues: CASSLGTVSADTQYF. The CDR3, as DNA: TGTGCCAGCAGCCTCGGGACAGTTTCAGCAGATACGCAGTATTTT.